The rows below give T cell receptor beta chains drawn from one sample of a study of T cells after posttransplantation cyclophosphamide. TCRdb's copy holds only in-frame clones and misses some; the assay was immunoSEQ multiplex PCR. The sample has 10,000 to 12,000 clones, none seen only once. Material: PBMCs, obtained after allogeneic stem cell transplant with posttransplant cyclophosphamide. These receptors originate from a female patient aged 40-50 years who received an allogeneic stem cell transplant from a related donor, was CMV-positive, and had no GVHD. Some of the T cells might come from the graft donor. The CDR3 runs from the conserved cysteine through the conserved F or W. Each record gives: J gene, V gene, D gene, clone size, CDR3 protein, CDR3 DNA. The D gene is left open where the match is weak. Only part of the rows carry a size: once, few, many, or a class if the clone is expanded.

TRBJ1-2 | TRBV4-1 | . | many | CASSRGRSYGYTF | TGCGCCAGCAGCCGAGGGAGGTCCTATGGCTACACCTTC
TRBJ2-7 | TRBV30 | TRBD1 | many | CAWSPGQGVTYEQYF | TGTGCCTGGAGCCCGGGACAGGGGGTGACCTACGAGCAGTACTTC
TRBJ2-3 | TRBV13 | . | many | CASSPRTVSGTDTQYF | TGTGCCAGCAGCCCCCGTACGGTTTCGGGCACAGATACGCAGTATTTT
TRBJ2-2 | TRBV19 | TRBD2 | many | CASSIRTSVAGELFF | TGTGCCAGTAGTATAAGGACTAGCGTTGCCGGGGAGCTGTTTTTT
TRBJ1-2 | TRBV11-2 | . | many | CASSLVGDSDYGYTF | TGTGCCAGCAGCTTAGTTGGCGACAGCGACTATGGCTACACCTTC
TRBJ2-5 | TRBV2 | TRBD1 | many | CASRDRGGQTQYF | TGTGCCAGCAGGGACAGGGGAGGGCAGACCCAGTACTTC
TRBJ2-5 | TRBV18 | TRBD2 | many | CASSPPFSLAGRPNF | TGTGCCAGCTCACCACCCTTCTCCCTAGCGGGACGGCCTAACTTC
TRBJ2-7 | TRBV6-5 | . | many | CASSYRGNYEQYF | TGTGCCAGCAGTTACCGGGGAAACTACGAGCAGTACTTC
TRBJ1-5 | TRBV27 | . | many | CASSPQGWKQPQHF | TGTGCCAGCAGTCCCCAGGGCTGGAAGCAGCCCCAGCATTTT
TRBJ1-1 | TRBV9 | . | many | CASTEMGRAGDTEAFF | TGTGCCAGTACTGAAATGGGCAGGGCTGGGGACACTGAAGCTTTCTTT
TRBJ2-1 | TRBV10-1 | . | many | CASSGRDRYNEQFF | TGCGCCAGCAGTGGGAGAGACAGGTACAATGAGCAGTTCTTC
TRBJ2-7 | TRBV5-1 | . | many | CASSLGGGLSYEQYF | TGCGCCAGCAGCTTGGGGGGGGGCCTTTCCTACGAGCAGTACTTC
TRBJ2-3 | TRBV7-6 | TRBD1 | many | CASSARGDTQYF | TGTGCCAGCAGCGCCAGGGGGGATACGCAGTATTTT
TRBJ2-7 | TRBV28 | . | many | CASNRHASSYEQYF | TGTGCCAGCAACAGGCACGCCAGCTCCTACGAGCAGTACTTC
TRBJ1-6 | TRBV6-5 | . | many | CASSYGIGTPSSPLHF | TGTGCCAGCAGTTACGGTATCGGGACTCCTTCCTCACCCCTCCACTTT
TRBJ1-2 | TRBV4-1 | TRBD1 | many | CASSRPGTGGEYGYTF | TGCGCCAGCAGCCGTCCCGGGACAGGGGGCGAATATGGCTACACCTTC
TRBJ2-7 | TRBV10-3 | . | many | CAIGPRAGTSYEQYF | TGTGCCATCGGGCCGCGGGCGGGCACCTCCTACGAGCAGTACTTC
TRBJ2-7 | TRBV7-2 | . | many | CASSTRHSYEQYF | TGTGCCAGCAGCACTCGACATTCCTACGAGCAGTACTTC
TRBJ1-2 | TRBV7-9 | TRBD1 | many | CASSPGTEGSYTF | TGTGCCAGCAGCCCAGGGACAGAGGGCAGCTACACCTTC
TRBJ2-2 | TRBV9 | TRBD1 | many | CASSNRDSPTGELFF | TGTGCCAGCAGCAACCGGGACAGCCCCACCGGGGAGCTGTTTTTT
TRBJ1-2 | TRBV14 | TRBD1 | many | CASSALVGQGYGYTF | TGTGCCAGCAGCGCTCTCGTGGGACAGGGGTATGGCTACACCTTC
TRBJ1-6 | TRBV7-8 | . | . | CASSLYLQPRDNSPLHF | TGTGCCAGCAGCCTATACCTCCAACCAAGAGATAATTCACCCCTCCACTTT
TRBJ1-3 | TRBV5-1 | . | many | CASSLAGQRFGNTIYF | TGCGCCAGCAGCTTGGCAGGGCAGCGATTTGGAAACACCATATATTTT
TRBJ2-2 | TRBV5-1 | TRBD1 | many | CASSRGDRGRTGELFF | TGCGCCAGCTCCCGAGGGGACAGGGGAAGAACCGGGGAGCTGTTTTTT
TRBJ2-6 | TRBV28 | . | many | CASTSGVRANVLTF | TGTGCCAGCACCTCAGGGGTGAGGGCCAACGTCCTGACTTTC
TRBJ1-2 | TRBV19 | TRBD1 | many | CASSKGQYYGYTF | TGTGCCAGTAGTAAGGGACAGTACTATGGCTACACCTTC
TRBJ1-2 | TRBV10-2 | . | large | CASSESLTAQSNYGYTF | TGCGCCAGCAGTGAGTCGCTAACCGCCCAATCTAACTATGGCTACACCTTC
TRBJ2-7 | TRBV9 | . | many | CASSERIGSYEQYF | TGTGCCAGCTCTGAGCGTATCGGCTCCTACGAGCAGTACTTC
TRBJ2-6 | TRBV9 | . | many | CASSLLGSSGANVLTF | TGTGCCAGCAGCCTATTGGGGAGCTCTGGGGCCAACGTCCTGACTTTC
TRBJ2-3 | TRBV28 | . | many | CASTPSDITDTQYF | TGTGCCAGCACACCTAGCGATATCACAGATACGCAGTATTTT
TRBJ2-1 | TRBV9 | TRBD2 | few | CASSASSGTPYNEQFF | TGTGCCAGCAGCGCTAGTAGCGGGACTCCCTACAATGAGCAGTTCTTC
TRBJ2-5 | TRBV10-3 | . | many | CAISEYLGETQYF | TGTGCCATCAGTGAGTACCTCGGGGAGACCCAGTACTTC
TRBJ2-3 | TRBV6-5 | . | many | CASSYQGGGLGDTQYF | TGTGCCAGCAGTTATCAAGGGGGGGGGCTGGGAGATACGCAGTATTTT
TRBJ2-7 | TRBV7-2 | TRBD1 | medium-sized | CASSPRTGGDYEQYF | TGTGCCAGCAGCCCTCGGACAGGGGGTGACTACGAGCAGTACTTC
TRBJ2-7 | TRBV7-9 | TRBD2 | many | CASRLDGTSDYEQYF | TGTGCCAGCAGACTTGATGGGACTAGCGACTACGAGCAGTACTTC
TRBJ2-1 | TRBV5-6 | TRBD1 | many | CASSTGQAYNEQFF | TGTGCCAGCAGCACGGGACAGGCCTACAATGAGCAGTTCTTC
TRBJ1-2 | TRBV5-8 | TRBD1 | many | CASSLLGTDDLVYGYTF | TGTGCCAGCAGCTTGCTCGGGACAGACGATCTCGTCTATGGCTACACCTTC
TRBJ2-7 | TRBV11-2 | TRBD1 | many | CASSSSTGGLNF | TGTGCCAGCAGCTCATCCACAGGGGGCCTGAACTTC
TRBJ2-1 | TRBV29-1 | . | many | CSVEWDNANEQFF | TGCAGCGTTGAGTGGGACAATGCCAATGAGCAGTTCTTC
TRBJ2-4 | TRBV4-2 | . | many | CASSPASKNIQYF | TGTGCCAGCAGCCCCGCGTCCAAAAACATTCAGTACTTC
TRBJ2-5 | TRBV28 | . | few | CASSLYRSSKKRTQYF | TGTGCCAGCAGTTTATATCGTAGCAGCAAGAAGAGAACCCAGTACTTC
TRBJ1-2 | TRBV29-1 | TRBD1 | many | CSVKQGAFRTF | TGCAGCGTTAAACAGGGGGCCTTTCGCACCTTC
TRBJ2-7 | TRBV11-2 | . | medium-sized | CASSLGDSYEQYF | TGTGCCAGCAGCTTAGGCGACAGCTACGAGCAGTACTTC
TRBJ1-2 | TRBV6-1 | . | many | CASKQGRYGYTF | TGTGCCAGCAAACAGGGTCGCTATGGCTACACCTTC
TRBJ2-1 | TRBV27 | TRBD2 | many | CASRPPGLAYNEQFF | TGTGCCAGCAGACCGCCGGGACTAGCGTACAATGAGCAGTTCTTC
TRBJ2-7 | TRBV27 | TRBD2 | many | CASGLAAWERYEQYF | TGTGCCAGCGGACTAGCGGCGTGGGAGAGATACGAGCAGTACTTC
TRBJ2-2 | TRBV10-3 | . | many | CASTGTASTGELFF | TGTGCCAGCACTGGGACTGCGAGCACCGGGGAGCTGTTTTTT
TRBJ2-7 | TRBV9 | . | few | CASSERIGSYEQYF | TGTGCCAGCTCTGAGCGTATCGGCTCCTACGAGCAGTACTTC